This TCR beta chain was captured by sequencing in a study of cytotoxic CD8 clonotypes in ibrutinib-treated CLL. The wider study: After median roughly 68 months, around 15 stayed in remission, about 12 progressed; responses 25 or so partial, 2 complete.

Germline CDR1 is SGHTA and CDR2 is FQGNSA. The germline V and J ends were trimmed by 3 bases and 9 bases, with 12 bases remaining between them. The CDR3 contains 14 residues. Concerning this clone itself: The antigen is unknown.

General study points: The study found baseline clonality above age-matched healthy donors, tracking circulating CD8+ T-cell counts.

Libraries were prepared by immunoSEQ multiplex PCR; TCRdb keeps only in-frame clonotypes and omits some of them. The repertoire holds 150,000 or so clones, with approximately 77% as singletons. This TCR was sampled from a human donor with chronic lymphocytic leukemia. Specimen: PBMCs, collected after 12 months of ibrutinib treatment. This chain joins TRBV7-2 and TRBJ1-6; a weak D match, TRBD1 (5 bases). The CDR3 DNA sequence: TGTGCCAGCAGCTTGCGCAGGCAGGGTTCACCCCTCCACTTT. Its protein product is CASSLRRQGSPLHF.